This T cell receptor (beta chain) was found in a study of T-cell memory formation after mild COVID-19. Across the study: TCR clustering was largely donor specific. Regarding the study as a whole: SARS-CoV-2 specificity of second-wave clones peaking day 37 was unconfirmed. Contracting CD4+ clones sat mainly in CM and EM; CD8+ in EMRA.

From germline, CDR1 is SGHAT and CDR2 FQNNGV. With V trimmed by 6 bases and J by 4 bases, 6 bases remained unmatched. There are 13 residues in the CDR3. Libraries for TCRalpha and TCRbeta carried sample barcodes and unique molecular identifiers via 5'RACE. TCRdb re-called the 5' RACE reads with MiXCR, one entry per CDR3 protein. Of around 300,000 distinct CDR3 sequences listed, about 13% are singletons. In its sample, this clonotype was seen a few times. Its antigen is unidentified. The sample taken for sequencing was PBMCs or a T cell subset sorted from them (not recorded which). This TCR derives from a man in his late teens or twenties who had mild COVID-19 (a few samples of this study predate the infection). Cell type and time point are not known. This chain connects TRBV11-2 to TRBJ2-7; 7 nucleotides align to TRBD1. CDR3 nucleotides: TGTGCCAGCAGGGGACAGATGCTTTACGAGCAGTACTTC. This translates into CASRGQMLYEQYF.